Below are 8 T cell receptor beta chains sequenced from a single sample in a study of long-term antiretroviral therapy in people with HIV. Run at survey level, the immunoSEQ assay was version v3.0. The repertoire was sequenced with immunoSEQ multiplex PCR; TCRdb's copy has only in-frame clones and lacks some. The table includes around 26,000 clones, more than 75% detected once. The material was unsorted PBMCs, obtained 0.5 years after starting antiretroviral therapy. The receptors come from a woman in her thirties or forties with HIV.

This chain uses TRBV6-6 with TRBJ1-1; unclear D gene. CDR1 is MNHNY and CDR2 is SVGAGI in the germline V gene (reference sequence). The CDR3 is made up of 14 amino acids. The V end was cut by 7 bases, the J end by 1 base, with 13 bases between. CDR3 nucleotide sequence: TGTGCCAGCACCGCACTTACCTCGAACACTGAAGCTTTCTTT. Its protein product is CASTALTSNTEAFF.

This rearrangement joins TRBV5-1 to TRBJ1-1; weak D call: TRBD1 (6 bases). The germline V gene has CDR1 SGHRS and CDR2 YFSETQ. The CDR3 consists of 16 residues. With 3 bases removed from V and 1 base from J, the gap between germline ends came to 16 bases. This chain's CDR3 is CASSSTIRTANTEAFF. As DNA, the CDR3 is TGCGCCAGCAGCTCCACGATACGGACAGCGAACACTGAAGCTTTCTTT.

This chain uses TRBV7-2 with TRBJ1-1; TRBD1 matches 8 bases. The germline CDR1 and CDR2 sequences are SGHTA and FQGNSA. This CDR3 contains 18 residues. With V trimmed by 1 base and J by 3 bases, 13 bases remained unmatched. The CDR3 nucleotides are TGTGCCAGCAGCTTAGGCTTGCGTCAGGGGGCCGCCGACACTGAAGCTTTCTTT. Protein: CASSLGLRQGAADTEAFF.

This sequence joins TRBV7-8 and TRBJ1-3; 7 positions agree with TRBD1. J gave up 0 bases and V 11 bases, and 7 bases lay outside the gene matches. CDR3 length: 14 amino acids. Looked up from germline, CDR1 is SGHVS and CDR2 is FQNEAQ. DNA of the CDR3: TGTGCCGGGGGGTCAGGGGGCTCTGGAAACACCATATATTTT. This encodes CAGGSGGSGNTIYF.

The genes are TRBV7-3 and TRBJ1-2, with TRBD1 as a possible D gene (5 bases). CDR1 is SGHTA, CDR2 FQGTGA, per germline. This CDR3 spans 14 amino acids. The V and J ends lost 5 bases and 8 bases respectively, with 18 bases between them. The CDR3 protein is CASSPLGGGFGYTF. CDR3 bases: TGTGCCAGCAGCCCCCTTGGGGGGGGGTTCGGCTACACCTTC.

The chain uses TRBV4-3 and TRBJ1-5; 11 nucleotides line up with TRBD1. Unmatched junction bases numbered 8, after V lost 0 bases and J lost 1 base. The CDR3 has 19 amino acids. The germline V gene encodes CDR1 LGHNA and CDR2 YSLEER. The CDR3 sequence: CASSQDWGQGVPSNQPQHF. The DNA of the CDR3 is TGCGCCAGCAGCCAAGATTGGGGACAGGGGGTACCCAGCAATCAGCCCCAGCATTTT.

This chain connects TRBV27 to TRBJ1-4, with D unclear. Trimming took 1 base from V and 4 from J, leaving 19 bases between them. The CDR3 has 18 amino acids. Germline V gives CDR1 MNHEY, CDR2 SMNVEV (reference sequence). The CDR3 protein is CASSLYGEKVMDNEKLFF. CDR3 nucleotides: TGTGCCAGCAGTTTATATGGCGAAAAGGTAATGGATAATGAAAAACTGTTTTTT.

This chain uses TRBV25-1 with TRBJ2-1, with D perhaps matching TRBD1 (6 bases). The V and J ends lost 2 bases and 7 bases respectively, with 9 bases between them. Germline-derived CDR1 and CDR2 are MGHDK and SYGVNS. This CDR3 is 13 amino acids long. This CDR3 is CASSELGGNEQFF. Written as DNA, the CDR3 is TGTGCCAGCAGTGAACTAGGGGGTAATGAGCAGTTCTTC.